This T cell receptor (beta chain) was recorded in a study of molecular identifiers for immune sequencing clone quantification. V was clipped by 0 bases and J by 7 bases, with 13 bases between them. CDR3 size: 14 residues. Per germline, CDR1 SGHTA and CDR2 FQGNSA. Previously described methods and listed TCR primers were employed for the bulk TCR libraries. TCRdb called the PCR reads again in MiXCR, with one record for every CDR3 protein. The repertoire holds a few hundred thousand distinct CDR3 sequences, with roughly a quarter as singletons. This clonotype has at least ten counts. From roughly 20,000 to 1,000,000 sorted cells, naive CD8 libraries were generated with 10%, 30% or 50% RNA.

This receptor was taken from a human donor in good health. Some libraries in this study had Jurkat cell RNA spiked in. V usage is TRBV7-2 and J usage is TRBJ2-7; possibly TRBD1 for D (5 bases). The sequenced sample consisted of naive CD8+ T cells from blood, with Jurkat cell RNA spiked in. Subset meaning: FACS-sorted CD8+CD4-CCR7+CD45RA+ naive T cells. Written as DNA, the CDR3 is TGTGCCAGCAGCTTAGCGGCCAGGCCAGGGGAGCAGTACTTC. The encoded protein is CASSLAARPGEQYF.